This T cell receptor (beta chain) was profiled in a study of blood T cell repertoires in COVID-19. Cohort 3 donors counted as recovered after two negative PCRs, clearance, or resolved symptoms. Only in-frame clones appear in the TCRdb table, and some are missing; sequencing was by immunoSEQ multiplex PCR. The sample records hundreds of thousands of clones, roughly 87% being singletons. What was sequenced was PBMCs or T cells enriched from blood (not recorded which). The receptor's source is a woman under 30 who had recovered from COVID-19.

The CDR3: CASSQSSPSNEQFF. DNA of the CDR3: TGTGCCAGCAGCCAAAGTTCGCCTAGTAATGAGCAGTTCTTC. This chain uses TRBV7-9 with TRBJ2-1; D is undetermined. Trimming pared 5 bases from V and 7 bases from J, leaving 15 bases between. CDR1 and CDR2 (germline): SEHNR, FQNEAQ (reference sequence). The CDR3 sequence is 14 residues long.